The source of this T cell receptor beta chain is a study of beta chain features in type 1 diabetes. Each sorted population was over 95% pure. The V end lost 7 bases, the J end lost 0 bases, and 9 bases lay between the germline ends. This CDR3 contains 13 residues. CDR1 is MGHDK and CDR2 is SYGVNS in the germline V gene. Isolated RNA was reverse transcribed in full, so expressed TCRB transcripts were sequenced. Sequencing was performed with immunoSEQ multiplex PCR; in TCRdb, only in-frame clones are kept and a portion is missing. This sample has 500,000 to 700,000 clones, with 15% found just once. The clonotype was recovered from a man aged 18 to 29 in good health. The specimen sequenced was naive CD4+ T cells from blood. This chain uses TRBV25-1 with TRBJ1-1; D remains unclear. The CDR3 DNA is TGTGCCAGCAATTTTACAGTGAACACTGAAGCTTTCTTT. Translation gives CASNFTVNTEAFF. Full variable domain (outside the CDR3, taken from reference TRBV25-1 and TRBJ1-1): EADIYQTPRYLVIGTGKKITLECSQTMGHDKMYWYQQDPGMELHLIHYSYGVNSTEKGDLSSESTVSRIRTEHFPLTLESARPSHTSQYLCASNFTVNTEAFFGQGTRLTVV.